Below, 3 T cell receptor beta chains from the same sample are listed, as sequenced in a study of shared clonotypes between healthy human individuals. The data were produced by immunoSEQ multiplex PCR, yet TCRdb's version contains in-frame clones alone and is incomplete. The sample records roughly 450,000 clones, about four fifths being singletons. Sequencing was done on a sample of PBMCs. Source of these receptors: a woman in her 40s in good health. Some clones in this sample may be carry-over from other donors' samples.

This chain links TRBV5-5 with TRBJ2-5; possible D gene TRBD1, 6 bases. The CDR3 consists of 15 residues. With 2 bases removed from V and 0 bases from J, the gap between germline ends came to 11 bases. From germline, CDR1 is SGHKS and CDR2 YYEKEE (reference sequence). CDR3 sequence reads: CASSFGTLYQETQYF. The CDR3, as DNA: TGTGCCAGCAGCTTTGGGACACTGTACCAAGAGACCCAGTACTTC.

This clone was recorded once. The V and J genes are TRBV5-1 and TRBJ1-4; possible D gene TRBD1, 5 bases. V lost 0 bases, J lost 12 bases, and 18 bases lay in between. The CDR3 contains 15 residues. The germline CDR1 and CDR2 sequences are SGHRS and YFSETQ. CDR3 sequence reads: CASSLDAPPVGELFF. The CDR3 DNA reads TGCGCCAGCAGCTTGGATGCGCCCCCGGTGGGGGAACTGTTTTTT.

The chain has TRBV9 and TRBJ2-1; D might be TRBD1 or TRBD2, each matching 5 bases. This CDR3 has 14 residues. Germline assignment: CDR1 SGDLS and CDR2 YYNGEE. The germline V and J ends were trimmed by 3 bases and 3 bases, with 10 bases remaining between them. The CDR3 region has the DNA TGTGCCAGCAGCGCGCTTGGGGGCTACAATGAGCAGTTCTTC. This codes for CASSALGGYNEQFF.